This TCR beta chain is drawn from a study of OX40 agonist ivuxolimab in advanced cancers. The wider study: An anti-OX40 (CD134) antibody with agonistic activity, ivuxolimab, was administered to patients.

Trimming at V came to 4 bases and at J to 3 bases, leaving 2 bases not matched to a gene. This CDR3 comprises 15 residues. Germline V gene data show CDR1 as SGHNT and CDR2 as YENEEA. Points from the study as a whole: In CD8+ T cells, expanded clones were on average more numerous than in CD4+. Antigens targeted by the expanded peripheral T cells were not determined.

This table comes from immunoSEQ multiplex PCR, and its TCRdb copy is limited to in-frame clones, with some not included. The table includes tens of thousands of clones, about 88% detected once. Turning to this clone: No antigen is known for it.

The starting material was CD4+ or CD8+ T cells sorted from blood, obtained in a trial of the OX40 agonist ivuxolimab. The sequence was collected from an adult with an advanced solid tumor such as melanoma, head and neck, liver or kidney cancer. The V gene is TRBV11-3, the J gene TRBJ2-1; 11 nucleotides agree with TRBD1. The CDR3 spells CASSWGQGGYNEQFF. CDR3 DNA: TGTGCCAGCAGCTGGGGACAGGGGGGCTACAATGAGCAGTTCTTC.